A single sample gave rise to the 20 T cell receptor beta chains below, sequenced in a study of blood T cell repertoires in COVID-19. Clones were read by immunoSEQ multiplex PCR, and TCRdb kept only the in-frame ones, dropping some. The sample shows roughly 200,000 clones, 83% of them seen only once. Sequencing input: peripheral blood. Receptors were obtained from a woman in her 30s with COVID-19, enrolled during active disease.

The chain employs TRBV5-6 and TRBJ2-1; 8 positions match TRBD2. V lost 1 base to trimming and J lost 10 bases; unmatched junction nucleotides: 4. CDR3 size: 13 residues. The germline V gene has CDR1 SGHDT and CDR2 YYEEEE. CDR3 sequence reads: CASSLMTSAEQFF. CDR3 DNA sequence: TGTGCCAGCAGCTTGATGACTAGCGCCGAGCAGTTCTTC.

The chain uses TRBV6-5 and TRBJ2-1; 8 positions match TRBD2. Unmatched junction bases numbered 5, after V lost 0 bases and J lost 4 bases. Germline V gene lookup returns CDR1 MNHEY and CDR2 SVGAGI. The CDR3 consists of 16 residues. The CDR3 reads CASSYSLAGVYNEQFF. As DNA, the CDR3 is TGTGCCAGCAGTTACTCGCTAGCGGGTGTATACAATGAGCAGTTCTTC.

This rearrangement joins TRBV2 to TRBJ2-3; TRBD1 matches 9 bases. Per germline, CDR1 SNHLY and CDR2 FYNNEI. This CDR3 contains 16 residues. V gave up 8 bases and J gave up 2 bases; unmatched junction bases: 11. CDR3 region: CASAPYRGRNTDTQYF. In DNA, the CDR3 is TGTGCCAGCGCTCCGTACAGGGGGCGAAACACAGATACGCAGTATTTT.

The chain couples TRBV6-1 to TRBJ1-4; TRBD1 aligns across 7 bases. The CDR3 length is 17 residues. Germline V gene sequence: CDR1 MNHNS, CDR2 SASEGT. V trimming: 2 bases; J trimming: 8 bases; junction bases outside the gene matches: 14. For the CDR3, the DNA is TGTGCCAGCAGTGAAAATTCGGTTAGGACAGGACGAGAAAAACTGTTTTTT. Amino acid sequence: CASSENSVRTGREKLFF.

The chain combines TRBV4-3 with TRBJ1-2, with 7 bases identical to TRBD1. The CDR3 contains 14 residues. The ends lost 1 base at V and 7 bases at J; junction bases unmatched: 6. CDR1 and CDR2 (germline): LGHNA, YSLEER. DNA of the CDR3: TGCGCCAGCAGCCAAGGATGGGACAGCGGTGGCTACACCTTC. Protein product: CASSQGWDSGGYTF.

The chain carries TRBV19 and TRBJ1-5; no clear D. Trimming cost V 3 bases and J 8 bases, with 11 bases left between them. The V gene's germline CDR1 is LNHDA and CDR2 SQIVND (reference sequence). The CDR3 contains 13 residues. The CDR3 bases are TGTGCCAGTAGTATTGTTGGGCGCGAGCCCCAGCATTTT. Translating gives CASSIVGREPQHF.

The sample holds a few counts of this clone. The chain links TRBV30 to TRBJ1-2, with 8 nucleotides matching TRBD1. The CDR3 runs to 12 residues. After removal of 7 bases from V and 8 bases from J, the junction contained 9 bases not matched to a gene. Germline V gives CDR1 GTSNPN, CDR2 SVGIG (reference sequence). The CDR3 spells CASSGTGYGYTF. In DNA, the CDR3 is TGTGCCTCCTCCGGGACAGGCTACGGCTACACCTTC. Looking up the rest from reference TRBV30 and TRBJ1-2 gives the full variable domain: SQTIHQWPATLVQPVGSPLSLECTVEGTSNPNLYWYRQAAGRGLQLLFYSVGIGQISSEVPQNLSASRPQDRQFILSSKKLLLSDSGFYLCASSGTGYGYTFGSGTRLTVV.

The J gene is TRBJ2-5, the V gene TRBV11-3; D unresolved. This CDR3 is built from 14 residues. The ends were cut back, 0 bases at V and 3 bases at J, with 8 bases in the middle. Germline-derived CDR1 and CDR2 are SGHNT and YENEEA. The CDR3 DNA is TGTGCCAGCAGCTTAGATGGCACGAAAGAGACCCAGTACTTC. Translating gives CASSLDGTKETQYF.

The chain uses TRBV11-3 and TRBJ2-2; 9 bases are shared with TRBD1. J lost 5 bases, V lost 3 bases, and 7 bases had no gene match. The CDR3 has 16 amino acids. Looked up from germline, CDR1 is SGHNT and CDR2 is YENEEA. CDR3 nucleotides: TGTGCCAGCAGCTTGTTACAGGGGGCCAAAACCGGGGAGCTGTTTTTT. As protein: CASSLLQGAKTGELFF. The full variable domain, with the rest looked up from reference TRBV11-3 and TRBJ2-2, is EAGVVQSPRYKIIEKKQPVAFWCNPISGHNTLYWYLQNLGQGPELLIRYENEEAVDDSQLPKDRFSAERLKGVDSTLKIQPAELGDSAVYLCASSLLQGAKTGELFFGEGSRLTVL.

The CDR3 nucleotides are TGCGCCAGCAGCTTGGCCTTGGACATAGACAATGAGCAGTTCTTC. Its translation: CASSLALDIDNEQFF. The chain uses TRBV5-1 and TRBJ2-1; tentative D call: TRBD1 (5 bases). Trimming took off 0 bases at V and 5 bases at J, with 12 bases between the two ends. This CDR3 is 15 amino acids long. The germline V gene has CDR1 SGHRS and CDR2 YFSETQ. The whole variable domain, remainder taken from reference TRBV5-1 and TRBJ2-1, is KAGVTQTPRYLIKTRGQQVTLSCSPISGHRSVSWYQQTPGQGLQFLFEYFSETQRNKGNFPGRFSGRQFSNSRSEMNVSTLELGDSALYLCASSLALDIDNEQFFGPGTRLTVL.

V and J are TRBV9 and TRBJ2-1; tentative D call: TRBD1 (6 bases). V gave up 2 bases and J gave up 0 bases, with 12 bases separating them. Germline-derived CDR1 and CDR2 are SGDLS and YYNGEE. There are 16 residues in the CDR3. CDR3 residues: CASSVRDRSSYNEQFF. The CDR3 DNA follows: TGTGCCAGCAGCGTCCGAGACAGGAGCTCCTACAATGAGCAGTTCTTC. Variable domain in full (rest from reference TRBV9 and TRBJ2-1): DSGVTQTPKHLITATGQRVTLRCSPRSGDLSVYWYQQSLDQGLQFLIQYYNGEERAKGNILERFSAQQFPDLHSELNLSSLELGDSALYFCASSVRDRSSYNEQFFGPGTRLTVL.

This sequence joins TRBV9 and TRBJ2-1; 9 bases fit TRBD2. CDR3 length equals 15 residues. Germline V lookup: CDR1 SGDLS, CDR2 YYNGEE. Trimming took 4 bases from V and 3 from J; bases not matched to a gene: 5. In DNA, the CDR3 is TGTGCCAGCAGCTCCAGCGGGGGGAACTACAATGAGCAGTTCTTC. This gives the protein CASSSSGGNYNEQFF.

The V call is TRBV3-1 (or the pseudogene TRBV3-2), the J call TRBJ1-2, with 7 bases fitting TRBD1. Trimming removed 7 bases from V and 4 bases from J; junction bases left unmatched: 15. From germline, CDR1 is LGHDT and CDR2 YNNKEL (reference sequence). The CDR3 runs 16 residues. In DNA form, the CDR3 reads TGTGCCAGCACCCCTAGAGGACAGGCATTAGGCTATGGCTACACCTTC. It codes for CASTPRGQALGYGYTF.

The chain links TRBV9 to TRBJ2-5; maybe TRBD2 (6 bases). The CDR3 spans 15 residues. CDR1 and CDR2 (germline): SGDLS, YYNGEE. V lost 3 bases, J lost 2 bases, and 14 bases lay in between. CDR3 DNA: TGTGCCAGCAGCGCTCTCGGGCGGGATCAAGAGACCCAGTACTTC. Its protein is CASSALGRDQETQYF.

The chain is built from TRBV28 and TRBJ1-1, with 9 bases that match TRBD1. CDR1 is MDHEN and CDR2 is SYDVKM in the germline V gene. Trimming at V came to 5 bases and at J to 4 bases, leaving 8 bases not matched to a gene. CDR3 size: 15 residues. CDR3 coding DNA: TGTGCCAGCAGTCCAACAACAGGGGGCGTCACTGAAGCTTTCTTT. The encoded protein is CASSPTTGGVTEAFF. The full variable domain, with the rest looked up from reference TRBV28 and TRBJ1-1, is DVKVTQSSRYLVKRTGEKVFLECVQDMDHENMFWYRQDPGLGLRLIYFSYDVKMKEKGDIPEGYSVSREKKERFSLILESASTNQTSMYLCASSPTTGGVTEAFFGQGTRLTVV.

The genes are TRBV4-2 and TRBJ2-5; the D gene is possibly TRBD2 (6 bases). V dropped 4 bases and J dropped 4 bases, with 13 bases sitting between them. The CDR3 is 14 residues long. Germline CDR1 reads LGHNA; CDR2 reads YNFKEQ. CDR3 coding DNA: TGTGCCAGCAGCCCAGAGGCGGGACGAGAGACCCAGTACTTC. Its translation: CASSPEAGRETQYF.

The V call is TRBV15, the J call TRBJ2-3; 8 bases agree with TRBD2. The CDR3 totals 12 residues. The trim removed 8 bases at V and 8 bases at J, leaving 6 bases unmatched. The germline V gene has CDR1 LNHNV and CDR2 YYDKDF (reference sequence). CDR3 region: CATAGRDLTQYF. The CDR3 region has the DNA TGTGCCACCGCCGGGAGGGACCTTACGCAGTATTTT.

As regards this clone: The CDR3 does not close with the conserved phenylalanine or tryptophan, likely indicating a read error. Because the CDR3's place on the DNA is in doubt, the DNA is left out and the CDR3 is given as listed by TCRdb. The genes are TRBV28 and TRBJ2-7; the D call TRBD1 from the table was never checked on the DNA. The CDR3 numbers 12 amino acids, ends counted. Germline CDR1 and CDR2: MDHEN and SYDVKM. The CDR3 region is CASSTRQGAMIL.

V usage is TRBV19 and J usage is TRBJ1-6; TRBD1 might be the D (6 bases). This CDR3 comprises 15 residues. The germline V gene has CDR1 LNHDA and CDR2 SQIVND (reference sequence). V gave up 2 bases and J gave up 4 bases, with 9 bases separating them. The CDR3 DNA follows: TGTGCCAGTAGTATAATTGGACAGTATAATTCACCCCTCCACTTT. Residues: CASSIIGQYNSPLHF.

V and J are TRBV25-1 and TRBJ1-6; 9 nucleotides align to TRBD1. V was clipped by 5 bases and J by 9 bases; unmatched bases: 8. CDR3 length equals 15 residues. CDR1 MGHDK and CDR2 SYGVNS come from the germline V gene. CDR3 sequence: CASSLGTGSVSPLHF. The CDR3 nucleotides read TGTGCCAGCAGTCTCGGGACAGGGAGTGTTTCACCCCTCCACTTT.